This passage covers 26 T cell receptor beta chains from one sample sequenced in a study of PD-1 blockade in classical Hodgkin lymphoma. Every patient was affected by relapse after autologous stem cell transplantation, while exposure to brentuximab vedotin was not uniform. The table came from immunoSEQ multiplex PCR; TCRdb's copy has only in-frame clones and leaves some out. The sample includes fewer than 100,000 clones, 75% to 90% of them seen just once. Sample: peripheral blood mononuclear cells (PBMCs), taken at baseline. All receptors derive from a human donor with classical Hodgkin lymphoma.

The chain joins TRBV30 to TRBJ2-2; 9 bases agree with TRBD1. The V and J ends lost 7 bases and 2 bases, in that order; junction bases with no gene match: 17. The V gene's germline CDR1 is GTSNPN and CDR2 SVGIG (reference sequence). The CDR3 runs to 18 residues. The CDR3: CAFRDRVSLAVNTGELFF. In DNA form, the CDR3 reads TGTGCCTTCCGGGACAGGGTTAGCCTAGCGGTCAACACCGGGGAGCTGTTTTTT.

The rearrangement uses TRBV2 and TRBJ2-6; a possible D gene is TRBD1 (5 bases). The CDR3 is 17 residues long. The germline V gene has CDR1 SNHLY and CDR2 FYNNEI. The V gene lost 2 bases and the J gene lost 2 bases, with 13 bases spanning the gap. The CDR3 region is CASSEWGRATGANVLTF. The CDR3, as DNA: TGTGCCAGCAGTGAATGGGGCAGGGCAACTGGGGCCAACGTCCTGACTTTC.

V and J are TRBV4-1 and TRBJ2-3; no firm D call. CDR1 and CDR2 from the germline V gene are MGHRA and YSYEKL. This CDR3 is built from 14 residues. Between the trimmed V and J ends, which lost 1 base and 3 bases, there was a span of 8 bases. CDR3 sequence (DNA): TGCGCCAGCAGCCAAGCGGTTCCGACAGATACGCAGTATTTT. Protein: CASSQAVPTDTQYF.

This clone came up once. The V call is TRBV6-5, the J call TRBJ1-3; D remains unclear. CDR1 is MNHEY, CDR2 SVGAGI, per germline. Between the trimmed V and J ends, which lost 7 bases and 0 bases, there was a span of 10 bases. The CDR3 length is 14 residues. CDR3: CASKSGTSGNTIYF. Written as DNA, the CDR3 is TGTGCCAGCAAATCGGGTACCTCTGGAAACACCATATATTTT.

The chain links TRBV15 to TRBJ2-1; 11 positions match TRBD2. This CDR3 contains 20 residues. Germline V gives CDR1 LNHNV, CDR2 YYDKDF (reference sequence). Germline trimming cut 1 base from V and 0 bases from J; bases unmatched to any gene: 11. CDR3 nucleotides: TGTGCCACCAGCAGAGGAAGTACTAGCGGGAGTCGGGGCTCCTACAATGAGCAGTTCTTC. Translating gives CATSRGSTSGSRGSYNEQFF. The whole variable domain, remainder taken from reference TRBV15 and TRBJ2-1, is DAMVIQNPRYQVTQFGKPVTLSCSQTLNHNVMYWYQQKSSQAPKLLFHYYDKDFNNEADTPDNFQSRRPNTSFCFLDIRSPGLGDTAMYLCATSRGSTSGSRGSYNEQFFGPGTRLTVL.

V usage is TRBV15 and J usage is TRBJ2-7, with D unresolved. In germline, CDR1 is LNHNV, CDR2 YYDKDF (reference sequence). The ends were cut back, 5 bases at V and 0 bases at J, with 14 bases in the middle. The CDR3 has 15 residues. The CDR3 nucleotides read TGTGCCACCAGCCCATTGACACCGAGCTCCTACGAGCAGTACTTC. Protein: CATSPLTPSSYEQYF. Full variable domain (rest looked up from reference TRBV15 and TRBJ2-7): DAMVIQNPRYQVTQFGKPVTLSCSQTLNHNVMYWYQQKSSQAPKLLFHYYDKDFNNEADTPDNFQSRRPNTSFCFLDIRSPGLGDTAMYLCATSPLTPSSYEQYFGPGTRLTVT.

The chain has TRBV20-1 and TRBJ2-1, with unresolved D. Trimming removed 4 bases from V and 5 bases from J, with 3 bases in between. Germline V gene sequence: CDR1 DFQATT, CDR2 SNEGSKA (reference sequence). There are 10 residues in the CDR3. The CDR3 sequence: CSAIDNEQFF. The CDR3 DNA is TGCAGTGCTATTGACAATGAGCAGTTCTTC.

The V and J genes are TRBV5-1 and TRBJ1-2; maybe TRBD1 (6 bases). V lost 4 bases and J lost 4, with 14 bases in between. The V gene's germline CDR1 is SGHRS and CDR2 YFSETQ. The CDR3 is made up of 14 amino acids. The CDR3, as DNA: TGCGCCAGCAGCCCGGACAGTCGTGGCTATGGCTACACCTTC. Residues: CASSPDSRGYGYTF.

The sample holds one count of this clone. The chain uses TRBV21-1 and TRBJ2-1; the table's D gene call, TRBD2, was not cross checked with the DNA. TRBV21-1 is a listed pseudogene. The CDR3 length is 21 residues. This CDR3 reads CASSKGFRAPGLAGGHNEQFF. CDR3 DNA: TGTGCCAGCAGCAAAGGTTTCCGGGCTCCGGGACTAGCGGGAGGGCACAATGAGCAGTTCTTC.

This chain joins TRBV15 and TRBJ1-5, with TRBD1 as a possible D gene (6 bases). The V and J ends lost 0 bases and 6 bases respectively, with 21 bases between them. CDR1 and CDR2 from the germline V gene are LNHNV and YYDKDF (reference sequence). The CDR3 length is 18 residues. The DNA for the CDR3 is TGTGCCACCAGCAGAGATAAAGGGTGGGGCAGGGGCAGTCAGCCCCAGCATTTT. Translation gives CATSRDKGWGRGSQPQHF. The complete variable domain, with remaining parts taken from reference TRBV15 and TRBJ1-5, reads DAMVIQNPRYQVTQFGKPVTLSCSQTLNHNVMYWYQQKSSQAPKLLFHYYDKDFNNEADTPDNFQSRRPNTSFCFLDIRSPGLGDTAMYLCATSRDKGWGRGSQPQHFGDGTRLSIL.

The CDR3 region has the DNA TGTGCCAGCAGTCTGGTCTCTAACACCGGGGAGCTGTTTTTT. Protein sequence: CASSLVSNTGELFF. The V call is TRBV28, the J call TRBJ2-2; D unresolved. V was cut by 5 bases and J by 2 bases, with 9 bases left in between. Per germline, CDR1 MDHEN and CDR2 SYDVKM. The CDR3 totals 14 residues.

J is TRBJ1-5 and V is TRBV10-1, with TRBD1 matching over 10 bases. The V and J ends lost 9 bases and 4 bases, in that order; junction bases with no gene match: 12. Germline lookup yields CDR1 WNHNN and CDR2 SYGVQD (reference sequence). CDR3 length equals 16 residues. The CDR3 DNA reads TGCGCCAGTATTACAGGCGGGACAGGGGAAAATCAGCCCCAGCATTTT. Amino acid sequence: CASITGGTGENQPQHF.

The rearrangement uses TRBV6-1 and TRBJ2-1, with D perhaps TRBD1 (6 bases). V was pared by 8 bases and J by 9 bases, with 14 bases between. CDR1 is MNHNS and CDR2 is SASEGT in the germline V gene. This CDR3 spans 12 amino acids. Here the CDR3 reads CASGYRETEQFF. Here the CDR3 DNA reads TGTGCCAGCGGGTACAGGGAGACTGAGCAGTTCTTC.

This chain uses TRBV10-1 with TRBJ2-2, with TRBD2 matching over 7 bases. The germline gives CDR1 WNHNN, CDR2 SYGVQD (reference sequence). The CDR3 contains 14 residues. After removal of 8 bases from V and 0 bases from J, the junction contained 3 bases not matched to a gene. The CDR3 sequence: CASQAGPNTGELFF. CDR3 sequence (DNA): TGCGCCAGCCAAGCGGGGCCGAACACCGGGGAGCTGTTTTTT.

This chain joins TRBV4-3 and TRBJ1-1; 8 bases are a match to TRBD1. V was pared by 1 base and J by 10 bases, with 14 bases of the junction left unmatched. CDR3 length: 16 residues. CDR1 LGHNA and CDR2 YSLEER come from the germline V gene. Here the CDR3 reads CASSQGGQGFVSLAFF. Here the CDR3 DNA reads TGCGCCAGCAGCCAAGGAGGACAGGGATTCGTCTCTTTAGCTTTCTTT.

This clone came up once. The V call is TRBV6-5, the J call TRBJ1-2, with D unclear. Germline-derived CDR1 and CDR2 are MNHEY and SVGAGI. The CDR3 loop spans 15 amino acids. Trimming stripped 6 bases from V and 7 bases from J, with 21 bases between. Written as DNA, the CDR3 is TGTGCCAGCAGATTACGTGTGGGTGTACCAGGTGGCTACACCTTC. It yields the protein CASRLRVGVPGGYTF.

The chain recombines TRBV4-1 with TRBJ1-1; D ambiguous. V was pared by 0 bases and J by 3 bases, with 23 bases between. Germline loops: CDR1 MGHRA, CDR2 YSYEKL. The CDR3 is 19 amino acids. The CDR3 is CASSQDPASAGPMDTEAFF. In nucleotides, the CDR3 is TGCGCCAGCAGCCAAGATCCCGCGAGCGCCGGACCAATGGACACTGAAGCTTTCTTT.

The CDR3 sequence is CASSSQGASTGELFF. CDR3 nucleotides: TGTGCCAGCAGCTCACAGGGGGCCTCCACCGGGGAGCTGTTTTTT. The chain employs TRBV11-2 and TRBJ2-2; 9 positions agree with TRBD1. CDR3 length: 15 residues. Unmatched junction bases numbered 4, after V lost 4 bases and J lost 4 bases. Per the germline V gene, CDR1 is SGHAT and CDR2 is FQNNGV.

The chain couples TRBV11-2 to TRBJ1-5; the D gene is possibly TRBD1 (6 bases). The CDR3 consists of 15 residues. Germline V gene lookup returns CDR1 SGHAT and CDR2 FQNNGV. V dropped 2 bases and J dropped 0 bases, with 8 bases sitting between them. CDR3 DNA: TGTGCCAGCAGCTTAAGGACAGATAGCAATCAGCCCCAGCATTTT. It is translated as CASSLRTDSNQPQHF.

The J gene is TRBJ2-1, the V gene TRBV28, with 8 bases lining up with TRBD2. CDR1 and CDR2 from the germline V gene are MDHEN and SYDVKM. J lost 4 bases, V lost 4 bases, and 6 bases had no gene match. The length of the CDR3 is 15 residues. The CDR3 loop is CASSSGLEVYNEQFF. CDR3 nucleotide sequence: TGTGCCAGCAGTTCGGGACTAGAGGTTTACAATGAGCAGTTCTTC.

V is TRBV6-5 and J is TRBJ1-2, with D possibly TRBD1 on 5 matching bases. From germline, CDR1 is MNHEY and CDR2 SVGAGI. Trimming shortened V by 7 bases and J by 4 bases, and 16 bases separated the two germline ends. The CDR3 has 14 residues. The CDR3 DNA sequence: TGTGCCAGCACAACCATTGGGGGGTCCTATGGCTACACCTTC. Protein sequence: CASTTIGGSYGYTF.

This clone was found once. The gene calls are TRBV5-4 and TRBJ1-1; 9 bases map to TRBD1. The CDR3 covers 17 residues. CDR1 and CDR2 from the germline V gene are SGHNT and YYREEE (reference sequence). The junction had 8 bases not matched to a gene; V was cut back by 0 bases and J by 2 bases. CDR3 loop: CASSLVGTGKINTEAFF. The CDR3 DNA is TGTGCCAGCAGCTTGGTAGGGACAGGGAAAATCAACACTGAAGCTTTCTTT.

This sequence joins TRBV19 and TRBJ1-3; D gene ambiguous. CDR1 and CDR2 from the germline V gene are LNHDA and SQIVND (reference sequence). The CDR3 has 14 residues. V dropped 4 bases and J dropped 1 base, with 8 bases sitting between them. The DNA for the CDR3 is TGTGCCAGTAGTAACCGGGGATCTGGAAACACCATATATTTT. This translates into CASSNRGSGNTIYF.

The V call is TRBV5-1, the J call TRBJ1-1; no clear D. Per the germline V gene, CDR1 is SGHRS and CDR2 is YFSETQ. This CDR3 region has 13 residues. Trimming stripped 4 bases from V and 1 base from J, with 8 bases between. This CDR3 is CASSAAGNTEAFF. The CDR3 bases are TGCGCCAGCAGCGCCGCAGGGAACACTGAAGCTTTCTTT. The complete variable domain, with remaining parts taken from reference TRBV5-1 and TRBJ1-1, reads KAGVTQTPRYLIKTRGQQVTLSCSPISGHRSVSWYQQTPGQGLQFLFEYFSETQRNKGNFPGRFSGRQFSNSRSEMNVSTLELGDSALYLCASSAAGNTEAFFGQGTRLTVV.

The chain carries TRBV30 and TRBJ1-2, with 12 bases aligning to TRBD1. The CDR3 length is 14 residues. The germline gives CDR1 GTSNPN, CDR2 SVGIG (reference sequence). Germline trimming cut 3 bases from V and 7 bases from J; bases unmatched to any gene: 6. The CDR3 here is CAWSIGTGGTGYTF. In nucleotides, the CDR3 is TGTGCCTGGAGCATAGGGACAGGGGGCACTGGCTACACCTTC.

The chain has TRBV30 and TRBJ2-1, with unresolved D. Germline V gene lookup returns CDR1 GTSNPN and CDR2 SVGIG (reference sequence). CDR3 length equals 11 residues. This chain's CDR3 is CARRTVREQFF. The DNA of the CDR3 is TGTGCTAGAAGGACGGTCCGTGAGCAGTTCTTC.